The clone carrying this TCR beta chain was recorded at least ten times. This entry comes from a study of T-cell reconstitution after alpha-beta-depleted transplantation in children. As it was prepared, the TCRbeta library received unique molecular identifiers. MiXCR was run by TCRdb on the PCR reads, yielding one entry per CDR3 protein. This table has a few hundred thousand distinct CDR3 sequences, about 8.8% appearing once. CDR1 SGHTA and CDR2 FQGNSA come from the germline V gene. Trimming stripped 5 bases from V and 4 bases from J, with 20 bases between. This CDR3 has 16 residues. The rearrangement uses TRBV7-2 and TRBJ1-2; TRBD1 might be the D (6 bases). The material was PBMCs from the stem cell graft donor, obtained from the stem cell graft. This receptor was taken from a human donor who donated a stem cell graft to a child with SCID. The CDR3 coding sequence is TGTGCCAGCAGCGACCCTGGCCAGGCAGGGGTCTATGGCTACACCTTC. Translating gives CASSDPGQAGVYGYTF. The full variable domain, with the rest looked up from reference TRBV7-2 and TRBJ1-2, is GAGVSQSPSNKVTEKGKDVELRCDPISGHTALYWYRQSLGQGLEFLIYFQGNSAPDKSGLPSDRFSAERTGGSVSTLTIQRTQQEDSAVYLCASSDPGQAGVYGYTFGSGTRLTVV.